A selection of T cell receptor beta chains follows, all from one sample in a study of T cells in localized non-small cell lung cancer. Using immunoSEQ multiplex PCR, the repertoire was profiled, and TCRdb retains in-frame clones only, with some absent. The top ten hold 20% to 25% of the sample, which has about 12,000 clones, approximately 87% seen once. The sample consisted of peripheral blood, taken before any cancer treatment. The receptors here all came from a male donor at least 60 years old with stage I lung adenocarcinoma. Each CDR3 is given with its conserved first and last residue. A D gene is named only where the DNA matches it firmly. Size tells how often a clone was seen (once, few, many) or the class of an expanded clone, and some rows leave it out.

V,D,size,J,CDR3,DNA
TRBV19,TRBD1,-,TRBJ2-1,CASSRGSGTGDSLSPYNEQFF,TGTGCCAGTAGTAGGGGGTCGGGGACAGGGGATAGCCTTAGCCCCTACAATGAGCAGTTCTTC
TRBV10-2,-,-,TRBJ1-6,CASTRGEGNSPLHF,TGCGCCAGCACCCGAGGTGAAGGCAATTCACCCCTCCACTTT
TRBV7-6,TRBD1,-,TRBJ1-6,CASSLVLVGQGQGSPLHF,TGTGCCAGCAGCTTAGTACTCGTAGGACAGGGACAGGGTTCACCCCTCCACTTT
TRBV6-5,-,-,TRBJ2-7,CASSLTPVGYEQYF,TGTGCCAGCAGCCTAACTCCGGTGGGCTACGAGCAGTACTTC
TRBV9,-,-,TRBJ2-3,CASSVEGSTDTQYF,TGTGCCAGCAGCGTGGAAGGAAGCACAGATACGCAGTATTTT
TRBV2,-,-,TRBJ2-3,CASSGPGIGAHTQYF,TGTGCCAGCAGTGGGCCAGGGATAGGGGCCCATACGCAGTATTTT
TRBV2,-,-,TRBJ1-3,CASSDWAAGDTIYF,TGTGCCAGCAGTGACTGGGCAGCGGGGGACACCATATATTTT
TRBV9,-,-,TRBJ1-5,CASSTTDGGNQPQHF,TGTGCCAGCAGCACAACGGACGGGGGAAATCAGCCCCAGCATTTT
TRBV18,-,-,TRBJ2-5,CASSPLGSAQETQYF,TGTGCCAGCTCACCCCTGGGTAGCGCCCAAGAGACCCAGTACTTC
TRBV7-2,TRBD2,-,TRBJ2-3,CASRAGVSTDTQYF,TGTGCCAGCAGGGCGGGGGTGAGCACAGATACGCAGTATTTT
TRBV14,-,-,TRBJ2-2,CASSRLTGYGELFF,TGTGCCAGCAGCCGCCTGACAGGATACGGGGAGCTGTTTTTT
TRBV10-3,-,-,TRBJ2-2,CAISEGGTGELFF,TGTGCCATCAGCGAGGGGGGCACCGGGGAGCTGTTTTTT
TRBV4-3,-,-,TRBJ2-1,CASSQELRDRQFF,TGCGCCAGCAGCCAAGAGCTAAGGGACCGACAGTTCTTC
TRBV7-9,-,-,TRBJ2-5,CASSAGDSQETQYF,TGTGCCAGCAGCGCGGGGGACAGCCAAGAGACCCAGTACTTC
TRBV6-5,-,few,TRBJ1-6,CASQKGLRDSPLHF,TGTGCCAGCCAAAAGGGGCTGAGGGATTCACCCCTCCACTTT
TRBV6-1,-,-,TRBJ2-3,CASSEALDTQYF,TGTGCCAGCAGTGAAGCATTGGATACGCAGTATTTT
TRBV7-2,-,-,TRBJ2-3,CASSLEWGIDTQYF,TGTGCCAGCAGCTTAGAGTGGGGCATAGATACGCAGTATTTT
TRBV11-2,TRBD1,-,TRBJ2-3,CASSLSGGTWDTQYF,TGTGCCAGCAGCTTATCAGGGGGCACATGGGATACGCAGTATTTT
TRBV28,-,-,TRBJ1-1,CASREAVNTEAFF,TGTGCCAGTAGGGAGGCGGTGAACACTGAAGCTTTCTTT
TRBV19,-,few,TRBJ1-6,CASSFLQGINSPLHF,TGTGCCAGTAGCTTCCTTCAGGGGATAAATTCACCCCTCCACTTT
TRBV7-3,-,-,TRBJ1-1,CASSPGGNTEAFF,TGTGCCAGCAGCCCCGGGGGGAACACTGAAGCTTTCTTT
TRBV7-9,TRBD1,-,TRBJ1-4,CASSRPGQGGEKLFF,TGTGCCAGCAGCAGACCGGGACAGGGAGGAGAAAAACTGTTTTTT
TRBV5-1,-,-,TRBJ1-1,CASSLGQPGPEAFF,TGCGCCAGCAGCTTAGGACAGCCCGGGCCCGAAGCTTTCTTT
TRBV2,-,once,TRBJ2-7,CASSGTLSWEQYF,TGTGCCAGCAGTGGGACTCTGTCGTGGGAGCAGTACTTC
TRBV28,-,-,TRBJ1-5,CASSLGYAGQPQHF,TGTGCCAGCAGTCTGGGTTACGCCGGTCAGCCCCAGCATTTT
TRBV27,-,medium-sized,TRBJ1-2,CASSFSTGSGYTF,TGTGCCAGCAGTTTCTCTACAGGGTCTGGCTACACCTTC
TRBV7-9,TRBD1,-,TRBJ2-4,CASSFSAQTGGGDIQYF,TGTGCCAGCAGCTTCTCCGCGCAGACAGGGGGCGGCGACATTCAGTACTTC
TRBV29-1,-,-,TRBJ2-2,CSSRGIGLGELFF,TGCAGCTCTCGGGGTATAGGGCTGGGGGAGCTGTTTTTT
TRBV11-3,-,-,TRBJ1-1,CASSLRGAWTEAFF,TGTGCCAGCAGCCTCCGGGGGGCTTGGACTGAAGCTTTCTTT
TRBV9,TRBD1,-,TRBJ2-5,CASSVGAPQGFIETQYF,TGTGCCAGCAGCGTAGGAGCCCCACAGGGGTTTATAGAGACCCAGTACTTC
TRBV7-3,-,-,TRBJ2-5,CASSSGGGSETQYF,TGTGCCAGCAGCTCCGGGGGCGGGAGTGAGACCCAGTACTTC
TRBV18,-,-,TRBJ1-2,CASSPMDTMDYGYTF,TGTGCCAGCTCACCGATGGATACGATGGACTATGGCTACACCTTC
TRBV12-5,-,-,TRBJ2-2,CASGRGSGELFF,TGTGCTAGTGGACGGGGGTCGGGGGAGCTGTTTTTT
TRBV20-1,-,-,TRBJ2-1,CSARPTPGQFF,TGCAGTGCTAGACCCACCCCGGGGCAGTTCTTC
TRBV7-9,-,-,TRBJ1-5,CASSSGGNQPQHF,TGTGCCAGCAGTTCGGGGGGCAATCAGCCCCAGCATTTT
TRBV28,-,-,TRBJ1-2,CASSINYGYTF,TGTGCCAGCAGTATTAACTATGGCTACACCTTC
TRBV5-1,-,-,TRBJ1-6,CASSLSTGRDSPLHF,TGCGCCAGCAGCTTGTCTACGGGGAGAGATTCACCCCTCCACTTT
TRBV15,-,-,TRBJ2-5,CATSRAGAFSETQYF,TGTGCCACCAGCAGAGCTGGGGCGTTCTCGGAGACCCAGTACTTC
TRBV5-8,-,-,TRBJ2-7,CASSLGGANEQYF,TGTGCCAGCAGCCTCGGCGGGGCAAACGAGCAGTACTTC
TRBV5-6,-,-,TRBJ2-1,CASSPVLQGYNEQFF,TGTGCCAGCAGCCCCGTACTACAGGGCTACAATGAGCAGTTCTTC
TRBV5-1,TRBD2,-,TRBJ2-5,CASSFYTSVSETQYF,TGCGCCAGCAGTTTCTATACTAGCGTATCGGAGACCCAGTACTTC
TRBV7-2,-,-,TRBJ1-3,CASRQGAGNTIYF,TGTGCCAGCAGACAGGGAGCTGGAAACACCATATATTTT
TRBV12-5,-,once,TRBJ1-5,CASPQGLHQPQHF,TGTGCTAGTCCTCAAGGTCTGCATCAGCCCCAGCATTTT
TRBV7-2,-,-,TRBJ2-1,CASSPMVTGTYNEQFF,TGTGCCAGCAGCCCCATGGTTACAGGGACTTACAATGAGCAGTTCTTC
TRBV21-1,-,-,TRBJ2-5,CARAGETQYF,TGTGCCAGGGCAGGGGAGACCCAGTACTTC
TRBV9,-,-,TRBJ1-2,CASSATSAYGYTF,TGTGCCAGCAGCGCGACGTCCGCATATGGCTACACCTTC
TRBV5-1,-,-,TRBJ2-7,CASKHEVDSYEQYF,TGCGCCAGTAAACACGAGGTGGACTCCTACGAGCAGTACTTC